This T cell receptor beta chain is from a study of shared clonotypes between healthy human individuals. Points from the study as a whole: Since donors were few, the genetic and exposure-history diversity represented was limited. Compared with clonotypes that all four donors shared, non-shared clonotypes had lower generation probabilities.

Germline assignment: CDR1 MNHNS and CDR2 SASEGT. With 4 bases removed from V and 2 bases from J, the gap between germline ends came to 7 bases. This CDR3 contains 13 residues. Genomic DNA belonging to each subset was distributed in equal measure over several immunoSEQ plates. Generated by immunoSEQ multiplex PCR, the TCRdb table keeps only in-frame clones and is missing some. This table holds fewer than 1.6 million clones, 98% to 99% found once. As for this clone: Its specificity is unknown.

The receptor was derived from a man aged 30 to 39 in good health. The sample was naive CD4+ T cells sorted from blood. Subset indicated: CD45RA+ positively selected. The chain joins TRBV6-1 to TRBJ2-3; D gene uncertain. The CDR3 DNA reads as TGTGCCAGCAGTGCGCTGGACACAGATACGCAGTATTTT. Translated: CASSALDTDTQYF.